This T cell receptor beta chain appears in the sequencing data of a study of CD8 T cells in ankylosing spondylitis. Findings and limits, study-wide: Reactive arthritis synovial fluid and blood were previously reported to contain some motif variants.

TCRdb recomputed calls from the 5' RACE reads with MiXCR, one row per CDR3 protein. The table has around 230,000 distinct CDR3 sequences, 8% to 10% seen once. This CDR3 comprises 14 residues. V was pared by 1 base and J by 6 bases, with 6 bases of the junction left unmatched. From germline, CDR1 is LNHNV and CDR2 YYDKDF (reference sequence). The table lists this clonotype with many counts. Its antigen is still unknown. The gene calls are TRBV15 and TRBJ2-7, with 7 bases aligning to TRBD2. The specimen sequenced was blood, either unsorted or a sorted T cell fraction (not recorded which). The sequence was collected from a female donor with ankylosing spondylitis or in good health (not recorded which). The CDR3 region has the DNA TGTGCCACCAGCAGAGGTGGGGGAGGGCTCGAGCAGTACTTC. It yields the protein CATSRGGGGLEQYF.